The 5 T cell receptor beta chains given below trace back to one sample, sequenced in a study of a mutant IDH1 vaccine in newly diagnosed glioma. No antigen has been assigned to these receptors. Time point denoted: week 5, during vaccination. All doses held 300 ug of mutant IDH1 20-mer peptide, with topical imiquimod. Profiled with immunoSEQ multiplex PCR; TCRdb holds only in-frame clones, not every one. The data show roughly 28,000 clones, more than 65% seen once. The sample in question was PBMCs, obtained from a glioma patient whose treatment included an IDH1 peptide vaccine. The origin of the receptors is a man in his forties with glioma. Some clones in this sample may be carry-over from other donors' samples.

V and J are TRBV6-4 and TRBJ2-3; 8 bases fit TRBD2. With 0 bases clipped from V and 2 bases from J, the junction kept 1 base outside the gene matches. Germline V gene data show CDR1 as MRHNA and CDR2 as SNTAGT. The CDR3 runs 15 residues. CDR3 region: CASSDSGGATDTQYF. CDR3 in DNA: TGTGCCAGCAGTGACTCCGGGGGGGCCACAGATACGCAGTATTTT.

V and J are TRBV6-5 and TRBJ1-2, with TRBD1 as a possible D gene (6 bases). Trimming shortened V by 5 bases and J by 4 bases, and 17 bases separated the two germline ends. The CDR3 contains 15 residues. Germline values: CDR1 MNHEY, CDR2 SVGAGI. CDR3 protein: CASSVGTGMSYGYTF. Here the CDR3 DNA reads TGTGCCAGCAGTGTAGGAACAGGGATGAGCTATGGCTACACCTTC.

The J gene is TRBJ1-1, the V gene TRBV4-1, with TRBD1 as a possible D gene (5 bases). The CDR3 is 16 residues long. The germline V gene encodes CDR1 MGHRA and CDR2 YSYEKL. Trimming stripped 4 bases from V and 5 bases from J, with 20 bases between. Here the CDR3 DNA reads TGCGCCAGCAGCCTTGGGGGGGAGAAGGTTAGGACTGAAGCTTTCTTT. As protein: CASSLGGEKVRTEAFF.

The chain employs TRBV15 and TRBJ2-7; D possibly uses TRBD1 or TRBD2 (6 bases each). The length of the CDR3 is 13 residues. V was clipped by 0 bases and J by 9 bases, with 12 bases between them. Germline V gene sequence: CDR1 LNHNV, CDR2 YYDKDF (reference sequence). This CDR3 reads CATSRDRGRGQYF. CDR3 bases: TGTGCCACCAGCAGAGATCGGGGGCGGGGGCAGTACTTC.

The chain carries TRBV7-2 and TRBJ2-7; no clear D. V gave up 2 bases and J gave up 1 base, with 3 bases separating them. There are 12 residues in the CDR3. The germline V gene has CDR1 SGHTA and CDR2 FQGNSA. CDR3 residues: CASSLSSYEQYF. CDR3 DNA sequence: TGTGCCAGCAGCTTAAGTTCCTACGAGCAGTACTTC.